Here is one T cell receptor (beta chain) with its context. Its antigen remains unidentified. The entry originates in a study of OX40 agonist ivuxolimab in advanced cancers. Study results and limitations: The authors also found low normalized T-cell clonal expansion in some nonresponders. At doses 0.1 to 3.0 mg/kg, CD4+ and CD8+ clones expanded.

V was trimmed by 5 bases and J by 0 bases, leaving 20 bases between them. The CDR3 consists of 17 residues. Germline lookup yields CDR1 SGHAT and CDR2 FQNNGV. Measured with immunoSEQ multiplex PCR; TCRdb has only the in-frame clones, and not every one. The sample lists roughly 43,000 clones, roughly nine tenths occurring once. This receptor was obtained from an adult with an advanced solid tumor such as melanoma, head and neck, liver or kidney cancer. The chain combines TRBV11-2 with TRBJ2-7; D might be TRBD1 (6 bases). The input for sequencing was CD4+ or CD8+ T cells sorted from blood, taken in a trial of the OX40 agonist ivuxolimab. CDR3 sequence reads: CASSEGNHRAFSYEQYF. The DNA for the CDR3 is TGTGCCAGCAGCGAAGGAAACCACAGGGCGTTCTCCTACGAGCAGTACTTC.